These T cell receptor beta chains were read from a single sample in a study of T cell changes during pregnancy in multiple sclerosis. Here immunoSEQ multiplex PCR was the method, and the copy in TCRdb shows in-frame clones only, minus some. Among 70,000 to 95,000 clones listed, 85% to 95% were seen once. The sequences come from peripheral blood, collected in the third trimester of pregnancy. The receptor source for this set is a female donor with multiple sclerosis, enrolled in a pregnancy study. CDR3s include the opening cysteine and the closing phenylalanine or tryptophan. A D gene is named only where the DNA matches it firmly. Clone size is shown for a subset of rows, as once, few, many or a class of expanded clone.

clone_size,d_call,v_call,j_call,cdr3_nt,cdr3_aa
.,.,TRBV5-1,TRBJ2-7,TGCGCCAGCGGCCTGGGGCCTTCCGCCTACGAGCAGTACTTC,CASGLGPSAYEQYF
.,TRBD1,TRBV6-1,TRBJ1-1,TGTGCCAGCGGGGTCAGGGGGGCCTTTAGCACTGAAGCTTTCTTT,CASGVRGAFSTEAFF
.,.,TRBV15,TRBJ2-5,TGTGCCACCAGCAGAGAGGGGGGGCTTGGGGAGACCCAGTACTTC,CATSREGGLGETQYF
few,TRBD1,TRBV15,TRBJ1-1,TGTGCCACCAGCAGAGATGAGGTATTGGGGACAGTTGAAGCTTTCTTT,CATSRDEVLGTVEAFF
once,TRBD2,TRBV5-1,TRBJ2-7,TGCGCCAGCAGCTTACTAGCGGGTCTCAGCTCCTACGAGCAGTACTTC,CASSLLAGLSSYEQYF
.,.,TRBV14,TRBJ2-7,TGTGCCAGCAGCCAGACTGCACCCTACGAGCAGTACTTC,CASSQTAPYEQYF
few,TRBD1,TRBV2,TRBJ1-3,TGTGCCAGCAAGACAGGGTCCGGAAACACCATATATTTT,CASKTGSGNTIYF
.,TRBD2,TRBV2,TRBJ2-5,TGTGCCAGCAGTGTCTTGGCGGGAGGCAGGGAGACCCAGTACTTC,CASSVLAGGRETQYF
.,TRBD1,TRBV28,TRBJ1-1,TGTGCCAGCAGCTATACAGGGGGCTACAACACTGAAGCTTTCTTT,CASSYTGGYNTEAFF
.,TRBD1,TRBV4-2,TRBJ1-1,TGTGCCAGCAGCCAAGATGATAATCCGGGGACAGCTGCCCTGAACACTGAAGCTTTCTTT,CASSQDDNPGTAALNTEAFF